These 18 T cell receptor beta chains were all obtained from the same sample, sequenced in a study of blood T cell repertoires in COVID-19 (dated by TCRdb to the early 2020s). The library relied on the immunoSEQ multiplex PCR assay. TCRdb took this table from immuneACCESS and kept in-frame rearrangements with V and J called. Such tables lack part of the clones; where checked against another copy, unresolved V genes explain under half of the gap, and the rest is unexplained. The sample table holds 300,000 to 400,000 clones, of which about 87% were seen once. Over 2.5% of the sample is taken by the ten largest. Sequenced: peripheral blood. The receptors stem from a human donor in a cohort sampled during active COVID-19.

J is TRBJ2-5 and V is TRBV2, with a weak D call TRBD2 (6 bases). V dropped 7 bases and J dropped 5 bases, with 20 bases sitting between them. The CDR3 sequence is 15 residues long. Germline V gives CDR1 SNHLY, CDR2 FYNNEI. The CDR3 DNA is TGTGCCAGCACACCAAAGCGGGCGGGCACGGAGACCCAGTACTTC. It yields the protein CASTPKRAGTETQYF. Using reference TRBV2 and TRBJ2-5 for the parts outside the CDR3, the full variable domain is EPEVTQTPSHQVTQMGQEVILRCVPISNHLYFYWYRQILGQKVEFLVSFYNNEISEKSEIFDDQFSVERPDGSNFTLKIRSTKLEDSAMYFCASTPKRAGTETQYFGPGTRLLVL.

This sequence joins TRBV9 and TRBJ2-3; possible D gene TRBD1, 5 bases. Trimming pared 4 bases from V and 4 bases from J, leaving 28 bases between. The germline gives CDR1 SGDLS, CDR2 YYNGEE. The CDR3 has 19 amino acids. The CDR3 sequence: CASSSLTPTLQGFSDTQYF. As DNA, the CDR3 is TGTGCCAGCAGCTCACTCACCCCCACCTTGCAGGGTTTTTCAGATACGCAGTATTTT.

This clone has a single count. The genes are TRBV29-1 and TRBJ2-3, with 10 bases fitting TRBD1. With 7 bases clipped from V and 3 bases from J, the junction kept 7 bases outside the gene matches. Germline V gene sequence: CDR1 SQVTM, CDR2 ANQGSEA. CDR3 length: 14 residues. The CDR3 nucleotides are TGCAGCGGGATGGACAGGGGGTTTACAGATACGCAGTATTTT. The encoded protein is CSGMDRGFTDTQYF.

This rearrangement joins TRBV19 to TRBJ2-5; weak D call: TRBD2 (5 bases). The length of the CDR3 is 13 residues. Trimming took off 6 bases at V and 3 bases at J, with 11 bases between the two ends. Germline CDR1 LNHDA, CDR2 SQIVND (reference sequence). The CDR3 region is CASRTWREETQYF. Here the CDR3 DNA reads TGTGCCAGTAGAACATGGCGGGAAGAGACCCAGTACTTC.

The chain joins TRBV29-1 to TRBJ2-5; 7 nucleotides line up with TRBD2. V dropped 3 bases and J dropped 3; count of bases not matched to a gene: 4. The CDR3 sequence is 13 residues long. Germline CDR1 SQVTM, CDR2 ANQGSEA. In DNA, the CDR3 is TGCAGCGTTGACTTGGGAGGGGAAGAGACCCAGTACTTC. Its translation is CSVDLGGEETQYF.

The chain joins TRBV7-8 to TRBJ2-7, with 7 bases aligning to TRBD2. With V trimmed by 5 bases and J by 3 bases, 13 bases remained unmatched. The germline V gene encodes CDR1 SGHVS and CDR2 FQNEAQ. The CDR3 runs to 16 residues. The CDR3 DNA is TGTGCCAGCAGCCCTGGGGGGGGGTATTCTCACTACGAGCAGTACTTC. This encodes CASSPGGGYSHYEQYF.

The chain recombines TRBV11-1 with TRBJ1-4; 8 bases fit TRBD1. V trimming: 3 bases; J trimming: 5 bases; junction bases outside the gene matches: 2. The CDR3 consists of 14 residues. CDR1 SGHAT and CDR2 FQDESV come from the germline V gene (reference sequence). The CDR3 DNA follows: TGTGCCAGCAGCTTGGGACAGGCAAATGAAAAACTGTTTTTT. Translation: CASSLGQANEKLFF.

The chain combines TRBV24-1 with TRBJ2-1; D might be TRBD1 (6 bases). Trimming took off 1 base at V and 4 bases at J, with 13 bases between the two ends. The CDR3 covers 16 residues. CDR1 and CDR2 (germline): KGHDR, SFDVKD. The CDR3 is CATSDFATGRYNEQFF. The DNA of the CDR3 is TGTGCCACCAGTGATTTCGCGACAGGCAGGTACAATGAGCAGTTCTTC.

CDR3 in amino acids: CASSPSADSSYEQYF. In DNA form, the CDR3 reads TGCGCCAGCAGCCCCTCTGCGGACAGCTCCTACGAGCAGTACTTC. V and J are TRBV4-1 and TRBJ2-7, with a weak D call TRBD1 (6 bases). The CDR3 covers 15 residues. Germline V gives CDR1 MGHRA, CDR2 YSYEKL. Trimming took 4 bases from V and 0 from J, leaving 13 bases between them.

The rearrangement links TRBV7-6 to TRBJ1-1, with D possibly TRBD1 on 6 matching bases. Germline assignment: CDR1 SGHVS and CDR2 FNYEAQ. Between the trimmed V and J ends, which lost 3 bases and 0 bases, there was a span of 8 bases. The CDR3 runs to 14 residues. The chain's CDR3 is CASSFTGLNTEAFF. The CDR3 DNA reads TGTGCCAGCAGCTTCACAGGGCTGAACACTGAAGCTTTCTTT.

This rearrangement joins TRBV29-1 to TRBJ1-1; D gene uncertain. The ends were cut back, 3 bases at V and 0 bases at J, with 5 bases in the middle. The CDR3 has 12 residues. Germline values: CDR1 SQVTM, CDR2 ANQGSEA. In DNA form, the CDR3 reads TGCAGCGTTGAGGAGGTGAACACTGAAGCTTTCTTT. Translated: CSVEEVNTEAFF.

V usage is TRBV19 and J usage is TRBJ1-4, with 7 bases matching TRBD1. CDR1 is LNHDA and CDR2 is SQIVND in the germline V gene (reference sequence). The CDR3 has 15 amino acids. The V segment lost 5 bases and the J segment 6 bases; nucleotides outside the gene matches: 9. In DNA, the CDR3 is TGTGCCAGTAGTTCCCACAGGGGCAGTGATGAAAAACTGTTTTTT. Translating it yields CASSSHRGSDEKLFF.

This chain connects TRBV6-5 to TRBJ2-3; 8 nucleotides align to TRBD2. Per the germline V gene, CDR1 is MNHEY and CDR2 is SVGAGI. This CDR3 region has 13 residues. With 6 bases clipped from V and 10 bases from J, the junction kept 9 bases outside the gene matches. The CDR3 loop reads CASRAGGGHSQYF. The CDR3 nucleotides read TGTGCCAGCAGGGCCGGGGGGGGACATTCGCAGTATTTT.

With regard to this clone: At the DNA level, this CDR3 is encoded by other sequences in the same sample as well. This sequence joins TRBV24-1 and TRBJ1-5; D possibly corresponds to TRBD1 (6 bases). Trimming shortened V by 3 bases and J by 2 bases, and 7 bases separated the two germline ends. The CDR3 length is 14 residues. Germline values: CDR1 KGHDR, CDR2 SFDVKD. CDR3 amino acids: CATSDAGGNQPQHF. DNA for the CDR3: TGTGCCACCAGTGATGCAGGGGGCAATCAGCCCCAGCATTTT.

About this clone itself: At the DNA level, this CDR3 is encoded by other sequences in the same sample as well. V usage is TRBV13 and J usage is TRBJ1-4; no clear D. In germline, CDR1 is PRHDT, CDR2 FYEKMQ (reference sequence). The V end was cut by 5 bases, the J end by 0 bases, with 7 bases between. The CDR3 length is 14 residues. In DNA, the CDR3 is TGTGCCAGCAGCCAAGGAGCAACTAATGAAAAACTGTTTTTT. This gives the protein CASSQGATNEKLFF.

V usage is TRBV6-5 and J usage is TRBJ1-4, with 11 positions matching TRBD1. Germline V lookup: CDR1 MNHEY, CDR2 SVGAGI. This CDR3 is built from 15 residues. With 5 bases clipped from V and 8 bases from J, the junction kept 7 bases outside the gene matches. The CDR3 spells CASSLRDRGWEKLFF. The CDR3 region has the DNA TGTGCCAGCAGTCTGCGGGACAGGGGGTGGGAAAAACTGTTTTTT.

The sample holds a few counts of this clone. V is TRBV4-1 and J is TRBJ1-6; tentative D call: TRBD1 (6 bases). CDR3 size: 15 residues. Trimming removed 4 bases from V and 9 bases from J, with 16 bases in between. Germline V gives CDR1 MGHRA, CDR2 YSYEKL. The CDR3 here is CASSPLGTQGSPLHF. The CDR3 DNA reads TGCGCCAGCAGCCCTCTTGGGACACAGGGTTCACCCCTCCACTTT.

This chain links TRBV7-3 with TRBJ2-3; D is uncertain. Germline loops: CDR1 SGHTA, CDR2 FQGTGA. Trimming removed 5 bases from V and 2 bases from J, with 11 bases in between. The CDR3 loop spans 14 amino acids. In nucleotides, the CDR3 is TGTGCCAGCAGCGCCAGTCGTTCCACAGATACGCAGTATTTT. This gives the protein CASSASRSTDTQYF.